This T cell receptor (beta chain) was recorded in a study of T cell repertoires in cytomegalovirus infection. TCRdb re-analysed the reads in MiXCR, keeping a single row per CDR3 protein. The sample lists fewer than 700,000 distinct CDR3 sequences, roughly 26% occurring once. This CDR3 is built from 17 residues. The junction had 6 bases not matched to a gene; V was cut back by 5 bases and J by 0 bases. From germline, CDR1 is MNHEY and CDR2 SVGAGI. This receptor was identified in a human donor in good health (CMV status not recorded). Some clones in this sample may be carry-over from other donors' samples. The sample consisted of CD8+ T cells from PBMCs. J is TRBJ2-3 and V is TRBV6-5; 12 nucleotides line up with TRBD2. CDR3 in DNA: TGTGCCAGCAGTACGACTAGCGGGGGCCCTAGCACAGATACGCAGTATTTT. Translating gives CASSTTSGGPSTDTQYF.